This TCR beta chain was identified during a study of Graves' ophthalmopathy and Graves' hyperthyroidism. General study results and limits: Most thyroid-expanded clonotypes exceeding 0.001 frequency were also found in blood. Ophthalmopathy versus stable hyperthyroidism: 13-signature model gave 87.88% sensitivity, around 81% specificity.

This clonotype came up a few times. Its antigen is unidentified. Moderate-to-severe activity, CAS at least 3, NOSPECS at least 4 and duration under 3 months characterized donors with ophthalmopathy. PBMCs originated in about 10 ml of fresh peripheral blood. CDR3 regions of TCR beta were amplified from RNA transcripts. First-round RT-PCR used HTBI primers; second-round multiplex PCR followed. From the multiplex PCR reads, TCRdb called clonotypes with MiXCR, one entry per CDR3 protein. The repertoire holds about 740,000 distinct CDR3 sequences, with approximately 40% as singletons. The specimen sequenced was peripheral blood. This sequence was found in an adult man with Graves' ophthalmopathy.

Here the CDR3 DNA reads TGTGCCAGTTCTAGCGGGGGAATCGAGCAGTACTTC. Protein product: CASSSGGIEQYF. The chain is built from TRBV14 and TRBJ2-7, with TRBD2 identical over 10 bases. Per the germline V gene, CDR1 is SGHDN and CDR2 is FVKESK. V dropped 9 bases and J dropped 6; count of bases not matched to a gene: 5. The CDR3 consists of 12 residues.